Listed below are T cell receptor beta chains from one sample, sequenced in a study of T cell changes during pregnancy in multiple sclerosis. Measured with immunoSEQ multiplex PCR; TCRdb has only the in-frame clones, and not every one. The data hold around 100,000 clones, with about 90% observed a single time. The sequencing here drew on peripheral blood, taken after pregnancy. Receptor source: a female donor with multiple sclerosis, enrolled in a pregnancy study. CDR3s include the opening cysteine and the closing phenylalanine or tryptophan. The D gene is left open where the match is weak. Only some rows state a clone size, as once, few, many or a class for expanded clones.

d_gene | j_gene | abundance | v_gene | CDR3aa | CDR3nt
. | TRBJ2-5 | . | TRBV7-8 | CASSLVRLPGKTQYF | TGTGCCAGCAGCTTAGTGAGACTACCCGGAAAGACCCAGTACTTC
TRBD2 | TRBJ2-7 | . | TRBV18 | CASSPNSGEGRYEQYF | TGTGCCAGCTCACCAAATTCGGGGGAGGGCCGGTACGAGCAGTACTTC
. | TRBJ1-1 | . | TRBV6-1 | CASSEFGGFEAFF | TGTGCCAGCAGTGAATTTGGCGGGTTTGAAGCTTTCTTT
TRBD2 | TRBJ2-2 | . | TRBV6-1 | CASSALAGGPKTGELFF | TGTGCCAGCAGTGCGCTAGCGGGGGGGCCTAAGACCGGGGAGCTGTTTTTT
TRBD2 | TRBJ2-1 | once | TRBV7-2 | CASSTGLAGFYEQFF | TGTGCCAGCAGCACGGGACTAGCGGGATTTTATGAGCAGTTCTTC
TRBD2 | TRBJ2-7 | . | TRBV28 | CASSPIAGVLGEQYF | TGTGCCAGCAGTCCGATAGCGGGAGTTCTGGGGGAGCAGTACTTC
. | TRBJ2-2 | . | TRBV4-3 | CASSTTGLAITGELFF | TGCGCCAGCAGCACTACTGGGCTAGCGATCACCGGGGAGCTGTTTTTT
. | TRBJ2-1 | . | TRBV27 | CASSLRFRGDEQFF | TGTGCCAGCAGTTTACGATTCAGGGGGGATGAGCAGTTCTTC
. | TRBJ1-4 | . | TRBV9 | CASSVGGVPTNEKLFF | TGTGCCAGCAGCGTAGGGGGGGTTCCAACTAATGAAAAACTGTTTTTT
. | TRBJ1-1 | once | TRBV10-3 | CAIRGAGWHTEAFF | TGTGCCATCAGAGGGGCAGGGTGGCACACTGAAGCTTTCTTT
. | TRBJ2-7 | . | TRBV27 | CASSLSSGTYEQYF | TGTGCCAGCAGCCTTTCGAGCGGAACCTACGAGCAGTACTTC
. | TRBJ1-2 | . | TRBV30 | CAWIRALRDGYTF | TGTGCCTGGATTCGAGCCCTTCGGGATGGCTACACCTTC
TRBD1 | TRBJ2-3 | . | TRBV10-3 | CATNTGGAGSDTQYF | TGTGCCACAAACACAGGGGGCGCAGGGTCAGATACGCAGTATTTT
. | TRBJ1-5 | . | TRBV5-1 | CASSLTGSNQPQHF | TGCGCCAGCAGCTTGACAGGCTCCAATCAGCCCCAGCATTTT
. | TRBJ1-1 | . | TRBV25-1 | CASSDNRDMNTEAFF | TGTGCCAGCAGTGACAACAGAGACATGAACACTGAAGCTTTCTTT
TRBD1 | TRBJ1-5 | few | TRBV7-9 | CASSDDRGSFWQPQHF | TGTGCCAGCAGCGACGACAGGGGATCTTTCTGGCAGCCCCAGCATTTT
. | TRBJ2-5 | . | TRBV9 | CASSPGDINKGETQYF | TGTGCCAGCAGCCCAGGGGACATAAACAAGGGAGAGACCCAGTACTTC
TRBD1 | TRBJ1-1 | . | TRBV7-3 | CASSSDRAKNTEAFF | TGTGCCAGCAGCTCGGACAGGGCAAAGAACACTGAAGCTTTCTTT
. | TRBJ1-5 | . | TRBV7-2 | CASSFYSGAPGHF | TGTGCCAGCAGCTTTTATTCAGGGGCCCCAGGGCATTTT
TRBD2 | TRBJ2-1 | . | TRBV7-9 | CASSPSGGSYNEQFF | TGTGCCAGCAGTCCTAGCGGGGGCTCCTACAATGAGCAGTTCTTC
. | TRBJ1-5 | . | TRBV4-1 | CASSQEMAFRGNQPQHF | TGCGCCAGCAGCCAAGAGATGGCATTCCGTGGCAATCAGCCCCAGCATTTT
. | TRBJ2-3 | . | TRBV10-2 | CASNLEATYTDTQYF | TGCGCCAGTAACCTGGAGGCCACCTACACAGATACGCAGTATTTT
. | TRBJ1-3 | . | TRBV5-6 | CASSLRATGYGTGNTIYF | TGTGCCAGCAGCTTGAGGGCAACAGGGTACGGAACTGGAAACACCATATATTTT
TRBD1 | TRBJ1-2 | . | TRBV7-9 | CASSLGQGDYTF | TGTGCCAGCAGCTTAGGACAGGGGGACTACACCTTC
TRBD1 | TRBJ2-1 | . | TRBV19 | CASSNGQAPYNEQFF | TGTGCCAGTAGTAACGGACAGGCGCCCTACAATGAGCAGTTCTTC
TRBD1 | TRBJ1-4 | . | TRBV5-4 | CASSADLTGYNEKLFF | TGTGCCAGCAGCGCCGACTTGACAGGGTATAATGAAAAACTGTTTTTT
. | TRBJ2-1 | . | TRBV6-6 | CASSYAGYNEQFF | TGTGCCAGCAGTTACGCCGGGTACAATGAGCAGTTCTTC